This T cell receptor beta chain appears in the sequencing data of a study of T cells in Graves' hyperthyroidism and ophthalmopathy. Across the study: Blood from the periphery was taken at initial diagnosis, before any treatment.

This clonotype was counted only a few times. The antigen is undetermined. The study left out patients who had uncontrolled infection, other autoimmune disease, pregnancy or lactation. Study results and caveats: Peripheral blood also featured most of the thyroid clonotypes expanded above 0.001.

The CDR3 covers 15 residues. CDR1 is DFQATT and CDR2 is SNEGSKA in the germline V gene (reference sequence). V was clipped by 3 bases and J by 0 bases; unmatched bases: 5. TCR beta CDR3 sequences were amplified from RNA transcripts. HTBI primers drove first-round RT-PCR of the TCR CDR3. TCRdb ran MiXCR on the multiplex PCR reads and lists one entry per CDR3 protein. The sample contains some 320,000 distinct CDR3 sequences, approximately 13% of which appear only once. The chain employs TRBV20-1 and TRBJ2-1; 7 nucleotides line up with TRBD1. This sequence originates from a woman in her thirties or forties with Graves' ophthalmopathy. Material for sequencing was blood. The CDR3 DNA follows: TGCAGTGCTAGGAGGGACAGAAGCTCCTACAATGAGCAGTTCTTC. Amino acids: CSARRDRSSYNEQFF.